The clone carrying this T cell receptor (beta chain) showed up just once. The target antigen is unknown. This sample was included in a study of blood T cells in healthy people across ages. Study-level findings and limits: Per million T cells, TCR beta diversity dropped about linearly as age rose.

There are 13 residues in the CDR3. From germline, CDR1 is MNHEY and CDR2 SVGEGT. V was cut by 3 bases and J by 8 bases, with 13 bases left in between. For the second PCR, which ran for roughly 6 to 12 cycles, a sample-barcoded 5' primer and a J-beta primer mix were used. Samples each returned at least 2.5 million CDR3-containing paired-end reads. MiXCR was run by TCRdb on the 5' RACE reads, yielding one entry per CDR3 protein. The repertoire consists of about 1,400,000 distinct CDR3 sequences, with around 59% occurring once and the leading ten covering over 5.5%. The sample comprised blood. The clonotype was recovered from a man younger than 30 in good health. The chain carries TRBV6-2 or TRBV6-3 and TRBJ1-1, with D possibly TRBD1 on 6 matching bases. Here the CDR3 reads CASSYWSGTEAFF. CDR3 nucleotides: TGTGCCAGCAGTTATTGGTCCGGGACAGAAGCTTTCTTT.